Included here is one TCR beta chain sequence, with context. These data are taken from a study of blood T cells in healthy people across ages. In each sample, at least 7 million PBMCs were isolated. The second PCR ran about 6 to 12 cycles with a sample-barcoded 5' primer and J-beta primers. Through a template-switch adaptor with 12 random nucleotides, each cDNA molecule received a tag. TCRdb ran MiXCR on the 5' RACE reads and lists one entry per CDR3 protein. The table records around 1,500,000 distinct CDR3 sequences, approximately 42% of them present only once. The germline V and J ends were trimmed by 5 bases and 5 bases, with 7 bases remaining between them. This CDR3 contains 12 residues. CDR1 MNHGY and CDR2 SAAAGT come from the germline V gene.

Sequenced: blood. The chain recombines TRBV6-8 with TRBJ1-5, with D unresolved. The receptor comes from a woman under 30 in good health. CDR3 nucleotide sequence: TGTGCCAGCAGTCGACCCCATCAGCCCCAGCATTTT. Its translation is CASSRPHQPQHF.